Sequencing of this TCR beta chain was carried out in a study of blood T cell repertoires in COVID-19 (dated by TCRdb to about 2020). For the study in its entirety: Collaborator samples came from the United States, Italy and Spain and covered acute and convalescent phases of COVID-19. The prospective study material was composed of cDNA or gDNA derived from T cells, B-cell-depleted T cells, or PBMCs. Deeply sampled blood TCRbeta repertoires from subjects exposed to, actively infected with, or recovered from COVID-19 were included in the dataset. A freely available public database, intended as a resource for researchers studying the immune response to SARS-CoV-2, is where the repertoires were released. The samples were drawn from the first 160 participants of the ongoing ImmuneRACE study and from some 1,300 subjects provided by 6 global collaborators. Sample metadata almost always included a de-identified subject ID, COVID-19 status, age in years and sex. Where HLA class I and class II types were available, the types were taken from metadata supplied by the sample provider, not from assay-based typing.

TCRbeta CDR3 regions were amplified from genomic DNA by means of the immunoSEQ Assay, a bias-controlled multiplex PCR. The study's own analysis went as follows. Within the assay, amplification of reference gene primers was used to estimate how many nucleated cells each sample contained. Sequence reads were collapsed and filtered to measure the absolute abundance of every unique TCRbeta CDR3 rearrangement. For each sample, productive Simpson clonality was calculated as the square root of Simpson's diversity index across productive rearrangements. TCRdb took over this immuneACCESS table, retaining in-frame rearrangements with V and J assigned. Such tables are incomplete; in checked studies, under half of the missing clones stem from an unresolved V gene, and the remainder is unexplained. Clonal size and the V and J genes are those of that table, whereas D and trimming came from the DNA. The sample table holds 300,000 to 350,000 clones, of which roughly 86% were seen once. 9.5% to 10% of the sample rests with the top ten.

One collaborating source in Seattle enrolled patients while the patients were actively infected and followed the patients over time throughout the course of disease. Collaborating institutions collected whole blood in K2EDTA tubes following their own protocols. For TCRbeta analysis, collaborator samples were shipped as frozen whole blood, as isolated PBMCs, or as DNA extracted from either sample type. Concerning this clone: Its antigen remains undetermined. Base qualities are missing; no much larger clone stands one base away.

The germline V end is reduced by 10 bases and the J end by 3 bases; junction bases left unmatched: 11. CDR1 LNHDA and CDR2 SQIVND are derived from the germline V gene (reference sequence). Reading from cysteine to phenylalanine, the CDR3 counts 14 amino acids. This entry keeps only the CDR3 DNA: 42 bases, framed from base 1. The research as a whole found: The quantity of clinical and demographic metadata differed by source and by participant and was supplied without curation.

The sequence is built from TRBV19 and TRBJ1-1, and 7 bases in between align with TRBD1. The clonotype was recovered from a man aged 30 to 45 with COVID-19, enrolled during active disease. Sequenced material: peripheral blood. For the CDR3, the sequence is CATDSDRVDTEAFF. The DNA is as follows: TGTGCCACCGACAGCGACAGGGTGGACACTGAAGCTTTCTTT.